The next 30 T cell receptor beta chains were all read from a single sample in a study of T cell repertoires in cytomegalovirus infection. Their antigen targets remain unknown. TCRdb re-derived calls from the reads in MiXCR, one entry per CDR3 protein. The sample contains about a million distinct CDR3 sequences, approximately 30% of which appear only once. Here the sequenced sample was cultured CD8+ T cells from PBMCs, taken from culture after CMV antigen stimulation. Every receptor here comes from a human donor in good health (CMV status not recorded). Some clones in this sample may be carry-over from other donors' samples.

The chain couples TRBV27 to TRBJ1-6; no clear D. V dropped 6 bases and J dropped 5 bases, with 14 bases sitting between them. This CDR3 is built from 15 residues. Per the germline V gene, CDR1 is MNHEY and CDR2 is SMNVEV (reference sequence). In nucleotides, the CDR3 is TGTGCCAGCAGCCCTCGGTGGGGAAATAATTCACCCCTCCACTTT. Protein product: CASSPRWGNNSPLHF.

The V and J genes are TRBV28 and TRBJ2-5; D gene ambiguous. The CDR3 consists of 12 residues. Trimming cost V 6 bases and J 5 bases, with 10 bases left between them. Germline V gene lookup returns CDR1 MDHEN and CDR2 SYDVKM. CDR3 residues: CASSYGSETQYF. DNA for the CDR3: TGTGCCAGCAGCTACGGCTCGGAGACCCAGTACTTC.

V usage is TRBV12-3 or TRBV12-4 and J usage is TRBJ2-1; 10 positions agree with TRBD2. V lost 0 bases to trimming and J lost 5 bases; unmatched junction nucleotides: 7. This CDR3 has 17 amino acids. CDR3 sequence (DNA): TGTGCCAGCAGTTTAGCGGGGCTAGCGGGGGTGAACAATGAGCAGTTCTTC. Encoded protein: CASSLAGLAGVNNEQFF.

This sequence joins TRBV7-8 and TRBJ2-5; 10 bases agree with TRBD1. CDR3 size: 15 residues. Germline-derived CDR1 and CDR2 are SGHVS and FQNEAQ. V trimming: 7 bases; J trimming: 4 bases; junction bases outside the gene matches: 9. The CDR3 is CASIDSDRGPETQYF. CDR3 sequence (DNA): TGTGCCAGCATCGACAGTGACAGGGGGCCAGAGACCCAGTACTTC.

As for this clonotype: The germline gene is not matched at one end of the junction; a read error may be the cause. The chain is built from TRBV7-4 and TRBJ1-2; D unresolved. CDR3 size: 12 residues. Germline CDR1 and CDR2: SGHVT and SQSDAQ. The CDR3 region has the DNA TGTGCCAGCAGCCCCCCGACCGGGTCCCTCTTCTTC. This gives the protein CASSPPTGSLFF.

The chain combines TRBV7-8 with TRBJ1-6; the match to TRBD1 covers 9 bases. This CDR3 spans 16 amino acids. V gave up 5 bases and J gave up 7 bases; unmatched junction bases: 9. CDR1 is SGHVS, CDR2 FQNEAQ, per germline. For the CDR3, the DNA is TGTGCCAGCAGCCCATCCGACAGGGGGTTGAATTCACCCCTCCACTTT. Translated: CASSPSDRGLNSPLHF.

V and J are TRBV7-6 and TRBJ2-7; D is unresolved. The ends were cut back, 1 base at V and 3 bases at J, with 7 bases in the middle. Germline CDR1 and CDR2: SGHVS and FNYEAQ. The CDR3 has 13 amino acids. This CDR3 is CASSLGVGYEQYV. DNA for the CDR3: TGTGCCAGCAGCTTAGGGGTGGGCTACGAGCAGTACGTC.

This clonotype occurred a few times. CDR3 in amino acids: CASSQLPGTVYEQYF. CDR3 DNA: TGCGCCAGCAGCCAGCTCCCCGGGACGGTCTACGAGCAGTACTTC. The rearrangement uses TRBV5-1 and TRBJ2-7, with D perhaps given as TRBD1 or TRBD2 (5 bases each). V dropped 4 bases and J dropped 3 bases, with 17 bases sitting between them. Germline V gene data show CDR1 as SGHRS and CDR2 as YFSETQ. The CDR3 consists of 15 residues.

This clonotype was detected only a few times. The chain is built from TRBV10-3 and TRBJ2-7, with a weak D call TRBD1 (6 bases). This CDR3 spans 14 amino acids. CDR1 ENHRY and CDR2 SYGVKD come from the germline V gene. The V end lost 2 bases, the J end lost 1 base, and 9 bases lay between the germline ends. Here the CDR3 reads CAISERDRSYEQYF. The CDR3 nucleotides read TGTGCCATCAGTGAGAGAGACAGGTCCTACGAGCAGTACTTC.

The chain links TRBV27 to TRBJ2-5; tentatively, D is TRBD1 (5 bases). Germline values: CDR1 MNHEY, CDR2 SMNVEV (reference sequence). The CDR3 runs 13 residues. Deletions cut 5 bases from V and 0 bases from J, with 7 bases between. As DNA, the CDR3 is TGTGCCAGCAGTACAGGTTACCAAGAGACCCAGTACTTC. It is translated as CASSTGYQETQYF.

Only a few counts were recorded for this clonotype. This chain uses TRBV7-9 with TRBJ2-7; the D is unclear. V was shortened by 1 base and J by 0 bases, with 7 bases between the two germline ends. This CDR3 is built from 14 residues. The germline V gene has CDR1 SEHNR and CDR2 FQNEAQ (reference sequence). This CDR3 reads CASSLVPSSYEQYF. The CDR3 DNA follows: TGTGCCAGCAGCTTAGTCCCCAGCTCCTACGAGCAGTACTTC. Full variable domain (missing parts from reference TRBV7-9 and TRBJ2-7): DTGVSQNPRHKITKRGQNVTFRCDPISEHNRLYWYRQTLGQGPEFLTYFQNEAQLEKSRLLSDRFSAERPKGSFSTLEIQRTEQGDSAMYLCASSLVPSSYEQYFGPGTRLTVT.

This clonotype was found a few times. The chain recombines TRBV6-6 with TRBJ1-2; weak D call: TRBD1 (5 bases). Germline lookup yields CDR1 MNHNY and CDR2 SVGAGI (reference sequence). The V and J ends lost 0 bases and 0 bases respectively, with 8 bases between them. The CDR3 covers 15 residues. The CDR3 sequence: CASSYSRTSNYGYTF. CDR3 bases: TGTGCCAGCAGTTACTCAAGGACATCTAACTATGGCTACACCTTC.

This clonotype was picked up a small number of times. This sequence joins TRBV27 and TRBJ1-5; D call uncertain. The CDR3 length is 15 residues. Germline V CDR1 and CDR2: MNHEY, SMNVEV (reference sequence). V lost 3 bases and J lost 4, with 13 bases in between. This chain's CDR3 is CASSLVSAGNQPQHF. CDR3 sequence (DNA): TGTGCCAGCAGTTTGGTCTCGGCCGGTAATCAGCCCCAGCATTTT.

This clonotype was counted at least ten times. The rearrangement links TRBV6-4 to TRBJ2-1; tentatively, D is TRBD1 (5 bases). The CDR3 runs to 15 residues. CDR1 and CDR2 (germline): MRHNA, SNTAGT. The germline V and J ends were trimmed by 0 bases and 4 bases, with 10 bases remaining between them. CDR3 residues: CASSDSQGSYNEQFF. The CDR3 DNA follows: TGTGCCAGCAGTGACTCCCAGGGATCGTACAATGAGCAGTTCTTC.

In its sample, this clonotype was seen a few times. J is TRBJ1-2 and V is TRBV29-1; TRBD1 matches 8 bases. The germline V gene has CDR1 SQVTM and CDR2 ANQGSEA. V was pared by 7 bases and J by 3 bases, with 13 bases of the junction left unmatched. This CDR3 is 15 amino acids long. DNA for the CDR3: TGCAGCGGCCTCTGGGATGACAGGGGTGACTATGGCTACACCTTC. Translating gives CSGLWDDRGDYGYTF.

CDR3 protein: CASSYHRSRGSSYEQYF. For the CDR3, the DNA is TGTGCCAGCAGTTACCACCGTTCTAGGGGGAGCTCCTACGAGCAGTACTTC. This chain uses TRBV6-6 with TRBJ2-7; D is possibly TRBD1 (6 bases). V lost 2 bases to trimming and J lost 0 bases, with 17 bases between them. In germline, CDR1 is MNHNY, CDR2 SVGAGI (reference sequence). The CDR3 spans 17 residues.

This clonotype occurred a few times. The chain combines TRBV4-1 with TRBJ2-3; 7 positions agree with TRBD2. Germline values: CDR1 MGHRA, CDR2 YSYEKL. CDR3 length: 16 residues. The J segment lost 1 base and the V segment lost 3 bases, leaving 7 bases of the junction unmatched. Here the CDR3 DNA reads TGCGCCAGCAGCCAGATTCGGGACTACGGCACAGATACGCAGTATTTT. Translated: CASSQIRDYGTDTQYF.

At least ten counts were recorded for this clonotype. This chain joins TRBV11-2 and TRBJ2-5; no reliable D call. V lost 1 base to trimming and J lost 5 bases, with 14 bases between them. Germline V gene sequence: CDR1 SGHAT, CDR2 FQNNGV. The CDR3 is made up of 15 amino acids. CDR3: CASSLGGAVIETQYF. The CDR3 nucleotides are TGTGCCAGCAGCTTAGGAGGAGCAGTTATTGAGACCCAGTACTTC.

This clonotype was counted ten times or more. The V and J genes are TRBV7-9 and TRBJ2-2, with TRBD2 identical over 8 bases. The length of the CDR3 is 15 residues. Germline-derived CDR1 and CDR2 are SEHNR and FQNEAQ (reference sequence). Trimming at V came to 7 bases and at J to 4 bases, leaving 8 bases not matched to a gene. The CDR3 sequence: CASTPSGGPTGELFF. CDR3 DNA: TGTGCCAGCACCCCCAGCGGGGGTCCCACCGGGGAGCTGTTTTTT.

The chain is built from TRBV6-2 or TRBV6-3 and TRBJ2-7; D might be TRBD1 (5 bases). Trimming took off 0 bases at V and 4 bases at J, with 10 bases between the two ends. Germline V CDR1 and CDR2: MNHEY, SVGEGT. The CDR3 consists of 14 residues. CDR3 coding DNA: TGTGCCAGCAGTTACTCGGCAGGGATATACGAGCAGTACGTC. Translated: CASSYSAGIYEQYV.

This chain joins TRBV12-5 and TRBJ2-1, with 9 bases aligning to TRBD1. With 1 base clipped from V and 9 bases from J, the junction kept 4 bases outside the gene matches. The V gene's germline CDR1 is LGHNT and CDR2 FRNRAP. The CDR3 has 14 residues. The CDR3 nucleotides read TGTGCTAGTGGTTTGGGCACAGGGGGCACTGAGCAGTTCTTC. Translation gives CASGLGTGGTEQFF.

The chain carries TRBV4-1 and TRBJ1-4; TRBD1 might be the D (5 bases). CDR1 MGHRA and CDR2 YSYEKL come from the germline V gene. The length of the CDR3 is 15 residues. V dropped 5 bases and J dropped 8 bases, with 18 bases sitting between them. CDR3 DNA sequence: TGCGCCAGCAGCTTTCGGTTGGGGAGGGACGAAAAACTGTTTTTT. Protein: CASSFRLGRDEKLFF.

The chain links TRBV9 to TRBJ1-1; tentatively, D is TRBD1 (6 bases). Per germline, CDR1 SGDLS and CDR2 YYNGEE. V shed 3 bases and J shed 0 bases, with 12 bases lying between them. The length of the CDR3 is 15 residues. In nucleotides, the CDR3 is TGTGCCAGCAGCGCGTCGGGACAAATGAACACTGAAGCTTTCTTT. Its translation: CASSASGQMNTEAFF.

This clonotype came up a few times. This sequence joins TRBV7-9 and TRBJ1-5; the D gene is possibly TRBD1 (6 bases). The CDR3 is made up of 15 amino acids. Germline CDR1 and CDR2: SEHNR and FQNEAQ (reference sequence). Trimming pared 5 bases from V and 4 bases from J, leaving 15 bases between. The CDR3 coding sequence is TGTGCCAGCAGCGCCTCGGGGGGCGGGAATCAGCCCCAGCATTTT. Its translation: CASSASGGGNQPQHF.

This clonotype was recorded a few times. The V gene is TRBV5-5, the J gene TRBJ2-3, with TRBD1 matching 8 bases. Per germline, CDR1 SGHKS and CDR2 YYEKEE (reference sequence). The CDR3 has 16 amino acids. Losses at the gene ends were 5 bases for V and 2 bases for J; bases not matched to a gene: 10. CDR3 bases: TGTGCCAGCAGTCCGCGTGGGACAGGACTCACAGATACGCAGTATTTT. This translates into CASSPRGTGLTDTQYF.

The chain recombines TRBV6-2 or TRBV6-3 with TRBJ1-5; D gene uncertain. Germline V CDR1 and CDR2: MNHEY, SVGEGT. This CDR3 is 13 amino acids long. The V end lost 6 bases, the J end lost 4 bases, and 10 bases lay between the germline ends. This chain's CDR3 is CASSWEANQPQHF. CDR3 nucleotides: TGTGCCAGCAGCTGGGAAGCTAATCAGCCCCAGCATTTT.

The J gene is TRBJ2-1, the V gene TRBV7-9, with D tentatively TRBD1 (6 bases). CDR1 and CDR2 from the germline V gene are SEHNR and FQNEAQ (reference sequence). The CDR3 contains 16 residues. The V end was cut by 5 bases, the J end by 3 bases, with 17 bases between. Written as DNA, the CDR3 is TGTGCCAGCAGCCCTCCCGGACAGACACGCTACAATGAGCAGTTCTTC. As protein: CASSPPGQTRYNEQFF.

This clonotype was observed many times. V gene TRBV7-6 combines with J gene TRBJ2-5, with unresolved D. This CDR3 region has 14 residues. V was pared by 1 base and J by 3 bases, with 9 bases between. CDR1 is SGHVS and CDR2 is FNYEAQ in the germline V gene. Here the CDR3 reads CASSLVGPKETQYF. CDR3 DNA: TGTGCCAGCAGCTTAGTAGGACCTAAAGAGACCCAGTACTTC.

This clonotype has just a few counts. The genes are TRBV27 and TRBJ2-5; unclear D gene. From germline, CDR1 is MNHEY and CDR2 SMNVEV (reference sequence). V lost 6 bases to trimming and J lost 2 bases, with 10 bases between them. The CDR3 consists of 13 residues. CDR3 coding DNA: TGTGCCAGCAGAGGCAGTCCACAAGAGACCCAGTACTTC. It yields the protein CASRGSPQETQYF.

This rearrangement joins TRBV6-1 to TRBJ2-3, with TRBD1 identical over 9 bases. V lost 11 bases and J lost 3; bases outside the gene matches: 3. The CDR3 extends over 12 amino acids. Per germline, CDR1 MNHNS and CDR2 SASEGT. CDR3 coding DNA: TGTGCCGGACAGGGGTATACAGATACGCAGTATTTT. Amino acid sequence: CAGQGYTDTQYF.